This T cell receptor (beta chain) emerged from a study of identical twins. V lost 0 bases and J 10 bases, leaving 16 bases between the germline ends. Germline loops: CDR1 MNHEY, CDR2 SVGAGI. CDR3 length: 16 amino acids. In its sample, this clonotype was seen many times. A template switching step contributed a universal primer site, while unique molecular identifiers were present in the cDNA. One entry per CDR3 protein, called by TCRdb with MiXCR from the 5' RACE reads. Of a few hundred thousand distinct CDR3 sequences listed, just under 10% were seen once; the top ten hold 2.5% to 3.5%. These same records also appear under a second study, on yellow fever vaccine responses in identical twins.

The sequencing input was PBMCs. The chain links TRBV6-5 to TRBJ1-6, with D maybe TRBD1 (5 bases). The TCR sequence derives from a young woman in good health. CDR3 in amino acids: CASSYSNGHTSSPLHF. CDR3 sequence (DNA): TGTGCCAGCAGTTACTCGAACGGACACACTTCCTCACCCCTCCACTTT.